The 19 T cell receptor beta chains in this list originate from one sample, sequenced in a study of T cell responses to AZD1222 COVID-19 vaccine. The method was immunoSEQ multiplex PCR; TCRdb's version includes in-frame clones alone and lacks a portion of them. Of about 82,000 clones listed, roughly 80% are singletons. Material: peripheral blood, obtained 28 days after the second AZD1222 dose. These receptors all come from an adult who received the AZD1222 COVID-19 vaccine.

The chain combines TRBV18 with TRBJ1-4; D not certain. V was pared by 3 bases and J by 8 bases, with 16 bases between. Germline V gene sequence: CDR1 KGHSH, CDR2 LQKENI. This CDR3 region has 15 residues. CDR3 bases: TGTGCCAGCTCACCGGGGTCCCCAGGAGGGGAAAAACTGTTTTTT. This codes for CASSPGSPGGEKLFF.

The V gene is TRBV30, the J gene TRBJ2-7; TRBD1 aligns across 7 bases. CDR1 GTSNPN and CDR2 SVGIG come from the germline V gene (reference sequence). J gave up 3 bases and V 3 bases, and 5 bases lay outside the gene matches. The CDR3 loop spans 13 amino acids. CDR3 residues: CAWRTGQNYEQYF. The CDR3 coding sequence is TGTGCCTGGAGAACGGGACAGAACTACGAGCAGTACTTC.

The genes are TRBV7-2 and TRBJ2-5, with 7 nucleotides matching TRBD2. Germline CDR1 SGHTA, CDR2 FQGNSA. The CDR3 loop spans 14 amino acids. V shed 5 bases, J shed 3 bases, and the junction held 6 bases outside the gene matches. Written as DNA, the CDR3 is TGTGCCAGCAGCCTGGGGGGGTTTAAAGAGACCCAGTACTTC. Amino acid sequence: CASSLGGFKETQYF.

This chain connects TRBV11-2 to TRBJ2-7, with TRBD2 matching over 8 bases. CDR1 is SGHAT and CDR2 is FQNNGV in the germline V gene. The length of the CDR3 is 13 residues. J was trimmed by 5 bases and V by 5 bases; bases with no gene match: 5. CDR3 protein: CASSPIAGHEQYF. DNA for the CDR3: TGTGCCAGCAGCCCTATAGCGGGACACGAGCAGTACTTC.

This chain connects TRBV30 to TRBJ2-7, with a tentative D call TRBD1 (5 bases). The CDR3 length is 13 residues. Trimming stripped 1 base from V and 3 bases from J, with 10 bases between. CDR1 and CDR2 (germline): GTSNPN, SVGIG (reference sequence). DNA of the CDR3: TGTGCCTGGAGTGGACAGAGCAACTACGAGCAGTACTTC. This codes for CAWSGQSNYEQYF.

The chain combines TRBV7-2 with TRBJ1-1; no clear D. The length of the CDR3 is 15 residues. CDR1 and CDR2 from the germline V gene are SGHTA and FQGNSA. V was clipped by 0 bases and J by 1 base, with 9 bases between them. This CDR3 is CASSLATDWNTEAFF. CDR3 bases: TGTGCCAGCAGCTTAGCAACCGACTGGAACACTGAAGCTTTCTTT. Based on the CDR3 plus reference TRBV7-2 and TRBJ1-1, the full variable domain is GAGVSQSPSNKVTEKGKDVELRCDPISGHTALYWYRQSLGQGLEFLIYFQGNSAPDKSGLPSDRFSAERTGGSVSTLTIQRTQQEDSAVYLCASSLATDWNTEAFFGQGTRLTVV.

The chain recombines TRBV28 with TRBJ1-2; D is undetermined. Germline V lookup: CDR1 MDHEN, CDR2 SYDVKM. The CDR3 covers 14 residues. V was trimmed by 5 bases and J by 4 bases, leaving 14 bases between them. This chain's CDR3 is CASSAEWAVYGYTF. The CDR3 coding sequence is TGTGCCAGCAGTGCGGAATGGGCCGTCTATGGCTACACCTTC.

The J gene is TRBJ2-1, the V gene TRBV4-3, with TRBD1 as a possible D gene (6 bases). From germline, CDR1 is LGHNA and CDR2 YSLEER. CDR3 length equals 14 residues. With 2 bases removed from V and 5 bases from J, the gap between germline ends came to 10 bases. This CDR3 is CASSQRNRDNEQFF. DNA of the CDR3: TGCGCCAGCAGCCAAAGGAACAGGGACAATGAGCAGTTCTTC.

The CDR3 nucleotides are TGCGCCAGCAGCCAAGGTACCGGGGTTGAAAAACTGTTTTTT. Its translation is CASSQGTGVEKLFF. The V gene is TRBV4-3, the J gene TRBJ1-4; no reliable D call. The CDR3 extends over 14 amino acids. V was cut by 1 base and J by 7 bases, with 10 bases left in between. From germline, CDR1 is LGHNA and CDR2 YSLEER.

By sample share, this clone is medium-sized. V and J are TRBV21-1 and TRBJ2-2; whether TRBD2, the table's D call, matches the DNA was not checked. TRBV21-1 is recorded as a pseudogene. The CDR3 contains 17 residues. The CDR3 region has the DNA TGTGCCAGCAGCAAGAGGACGAGCGGGCAGGACACCGGGGAGCTGTTTTTT. This gives the protein CASSKRTSGQDTGELFF.

J is TRBJ2-3 and V is TRBV12-3 or TRBV12-4; the D is unclear. This CDR3 comprises 12 residues. The V end was cut by 6 bases, the J end by 5 bases, with 9 bases between. The CDR3 region has the DNA TGTGCCAGCAGCCCCCGGGTAGATACGCAGTATTTT. This gives the protein CASSPRVDTQYF.

This chain connects TRBV4-1 to TRBJ1-4; a weak D match, TRBD1 (6 bases). CDR1 MGHRA and CDR2 YSYEKL come from the germline V gene. This CDR3 spans 15 amino acids. V dropped 2 bases and J dropped 4 bases, with 11 bases sitting between them. The CDR3 here is CASSQISGVNEKLFF. Written as DNA, the CDR3 is TGCGCCAGCAGCCAAATTTCAGGGGTTAATGAAAAACTGTTTTTT.

This clone turned up a few times. V is TRBV2 and J is TRBJ1-1; D not certain. Per germline, CDR1 SNHLY and CDR2 FYNNEI. V lost 11 bases, J lost 5 bases, and 18 bases lay in between. The length of the CDR3 is 13 residues. This CDR3 is CAGKSGLETEAFF. The DNA for the CDR3 is TGTGCCGGGAAATCGGGGTTAGAGACTGAAGCTTTCTTT.

The V call is TRBV6-2 or TRBV6-3, the J call TRBJ2-1; 9 positions match TRBD2. Trimming cost V 3 bases and J 4 bases; bases outside gene matches: 4. Germline CDR1 MNHEY, CDR2 SVGEGT. The CDR3 is 15 residues long. CDR3: CASSYETSGYNEQFF. CDR3 in DNA: TGTGCCAGCAGTTATGAGACTAGCGGATACAATGAGCAGTTCTTC.

This chain links TRBV6-4 with TRBJ2-3; a possible D gene is TRBD2 (5 bases). Between the trimmed V and J ends, which lost 2 bases and 5 bases, there was a span of 5 bases. Germline lookup yields CDR1 MRHNA and CDR2 SNTAGT. This CDR3 region has 12 residues. CDR3 sequence (DNA): TGTGCCAGCAGTGACGGAGGAGATACGCAGTATTTT. Translating gives CASSDGGDTQYF.

The J gene is TRBJ2-6, the V gene TRBV5-6; D gene unclear. The V gene's germline CDR1 is SGHDT and CDR2 YYEEEE. CDR3 length: 17 residues. V lost 0 bases to trimming and J lost 0 bases, with 10 bases between them. DNA for the CDR3: TGTGCCAGCAGCTTGGGACACCCCAGCTCTGGGGCCAACGTCCTGACTTTC. It codes for CASSLGHPSSGANVLTF. The complete variable domain, with remaining parts taken from reference TRBV5-6 and TRBJ2-6, reads DAGVTQSPTHLIKTRGQQVTLRCSPKSGHDTVSWYQQALGQGPQFIFQYYEEEERQRGNFPDRFSGHQFPNYSSELNVNALLLGDSALYLCASSLGHPSSGANVLTFGAGSRLTVL.

This chain uses TRBV18 with TRBJ2-2; D remains ambiguous. The CDR3 has 14 residues. Germline values: CDR1 KGHSH, CDR2 LQKENI. V lost 0 bases and J lost 2, with 4 bases in between. The CDR3 nucleotides read TGTGCCAGCTCACCACCCAAAAACACCGGGGAGCTGTTTTTT. The encoded protein is CASSPPKNTGELFF.

This rearrangement joins TRBV11-3 to TRBJ2-1; TRBD1 might be the D (5 bases). CDR1 is SGHNT and CDR2 is YENEEA in the germline V gene. Deletions cut 5 bases from V and 7 bases from J, with 21 bases between. CDR3 length: 16 residues. The CDR3, as DNA: TGTGCCAGCAGCGGCCCAGACAGAGAAGGGCGAAATGAGCAGTTCTTC. It codes for CASSGPDREGRNEQFF.

This clone was counted a few times. This chain uses TRBV19 with TRBJ2-7, with D possibly being TRBD1 (5 bases). Trimming took off 0 bases at V and 5 bases at J, with 14 bases between the two ends. The length of the CDR3 is 15 residues. Germline CDR1 and CDR2: LNHDA and SQIVND (reference sequence). CDR3 region: CASSIDLGVLDEQYF. The DNA for the CDR3 is TGTGCCAGTAGTATAGATTTAGGGGTTCTCGACGAGCAGTACTTC.